The entry below describes one T cell receptor beta chain. Its antigen is still unknown. This record belongs to a study of response to subunit inactivated influenza vaccine. TCRdb recomputed calls from the RT-PCR reads with MiXCR, one row per CDR3 protein. This sample carries about 650,000 distinct CDR3 sequences, 14% of them seen once, and the ten largest clones take approximately 7.6%. Overall study findings and caveats: The authors suggested that every seasonal influenza vaccination recruits few new T cells.

Sequenced here: PBMCs from blood, sampled approximately 15 days before vaccination. This sequence was found in a man aged 50-59 years who received an inactivated influenza vaccine.

The CDR3: CATEQGLSYNSPLHF. In DNA form, the CDR3 reads TGTGCTACCGAGCAGGGGCTGTCCTATAATTCACCCCTCCACTTT. The chain has TRBV24-1 and TRBJ1-6; tentative D call: TRBD1 (6 bases). This CDR3 spans 15 amino acids. Looked up from germline, CDR1 is KGHDR and CDR2 is SFDVKD.